A few counts support the clone carrying this TCR beta chain. Its antigen is unknown. The record originates from a study of response to subunit inactivated influenza vaccine. General study points: Researchers suggested that each seasonal influenza vaccination recruits few new T cells.

The CDR3 extends over 17 amino acids. The V gene lost 2 bases and the J gene lost 0 bases, with 14 bases spanning the gap. Germline V gene data show CDR1 as MNHEY and CDR2 as SVGEGT. TCRdb analysed the RT-PCR reads with MiXCR anew, one entry per CDR3 protein. The sample has about 800,000 distinct CDR3 sequences, 21% seen once. Sample: PBMCs from blood, taken roughly 5 days after vaccination. The clonotype comes from a man aged 50 to 59 who received an inactivated influenza vaccine. This sequence joins TRBV6-2 or TRBV6-3 and TRBJ2-1, with D perhaps being TRBD1 or TRBD2 (5 bases each). The CDR3 loop is CASSYGDGPSSYNEQFF. The CDR3 region has the DNA TGTGCCAGCAGTTACGGGGACGGTCCAAGCTCCTACAATGAGCAGTTCTTC.